A single sample is the source of the 14 T cell receptor beta chains below, sequenced in a study of shared clonotypes between healthy human individuals. The method was immunoSEQ multiplex PCR; TCRdb's version includes in-frame clones alone and lacks a portion of them. The table records around 2.3 million clones, approximately 94% of them present only once. Sequenced material: naive CD4+ T cells sorted from blood. The subset denotes: CD45RA+ positively selected. The receptors stem from a young man in good health.

The chain recombines TRBV11-2 with TRBJ2-7; D is unclear. CDR1 SGHAT and CDR2 FQNNGV come from the germline V gene. The CDR3 sequence is 15 residues long. Trimming shortened V by 5 bases and J by 7 bases, and 21 bases separated the two germline ends. The CDR3 sequence: CASSPRRSPTSEQYF. CDR3 nucleotides: TGTGCCAGCAGCCCACGACGGAGCCCAACTTCGGAGCAGTACTTC.

This rearrangement joins TRBV4-1 to TRBJ2-7, with D perhaps matching TRBD2 (6 bases). This CDR3 spans 13 amino acids. CDR1 and CDR2 from the germline V gene are MGHRA and YSYEKL. The V end was cut by 0 bases, the J end by 5 bases, with 8 bases between. The chain's CDR3 is CASSQDGGDEQYF. The CDR3 DNA is TGCGCCAGCAGCCAAGATGGAGGGGACGAGCAGTACTTC.

About this clone: Other DNA sequences in the same sample also yield this CDR3. V gene TRBV10-3 combines with J gene TRBJ2-7; tentatively, D is TRBD2 (5 bases). The CDR3 is made up of 12 amino acids. V was cut by 4 bases and J by 4 bases, with 8 bases left in between. Per germline, CDR1 ENHRY and CDR2 SYGVKD. The CDR3 bases are TGTGCCATCAGTGTTGGAGGTTACGAGCAGTACTTC. It codes for CAISVGGYEQYF.

This chain joins TRBV30 and TRBJ2-5, with TRBD2 matching over 14 bases. The V and J ends lost 3 bases and 7 bases, in that order; junction bases with no gene match: 7. Germline V gene lookup returns CDR1 GTSNPN and CDR2 SVGIG (reference sequence). CDR3 length equals 15 residues. In nucleotides, the CDR3 is TGTGCCTGGAGCCCGGGACTAGCGGGAGCGGGGACCCAGTACTTC. Protein sequence: CAWSPGLAGAGTQYF. Complete variable domain (other parts from reference TRBV30 and TRBJ2-5): SQTIHQWPATLVQPVGSPLSLECTVEGTSNPNLYWYRQAAGRGLQLLFYSVGIGQISSEVPQNLSASRPQDRQFILSSKKLLLSDSGFYLCAWSPGLAGAGTQYFGPGTRLLVL.

The chain carries TRBV6-1 and TRBJ1-1; unclear D gene. Germline CDR1 MNHNS, CDR2 SASEGT. The CDR3 covers 13 residues. The ends were cut back, 1 base at V and 1 base at J, with 4 bases in the middle. The CDR3 region has the DNA TGTGCCAGCAGTGAAGATCCGAACACTGAAGCTTTCTTT. It specifies CASSEDPNTEAFF.

The genes are TRBV7-9 and TRBJ2-1, with 10 bases fitting TRBD2. J gave up 7 bases and V 5 bases, and 8 bases lay outside the gene matches. Germline V gene lookup returns CDR1 SEHNR and CDR2 FQNEAQ (reference sequence). The CDR3 is made up of 15 amino acids. CDR3 loop: CASSPESGGVNEQFF. The CDR3 DNA reads TGTGCCAGCAGCCCAGAAAGCGGGGGGGTGAATGAGCAGTTCTTC.

V is TRBV28 and J is TRBJ1-2; D unclear. CDR3 length: 13 amino acids. Germline V CDR1 and CDR2: MDHEN, SYDVKM. V lost 3 bases and J lost 3, with 8 bases in between. The CDR3 region is CASSFGRDYGYTF. In nucleotides, the CDR3 is TGTGCCAGCAGTTTCGGCAGAGACTATGGCTACACCTTC.

The chain recombines TRBV6-1 with TRBJ2-7, with a possible D match to TRBD2 (5 bases). The CDR3 extends over 13 amino acids. With 4 bases removed from V and 2 bases from J, the gap between germline ends came to 9 bases. Germline CDR1 and CDR2: MNHNS and SASEGT. CDR3 in DNA: TGTGCCAGCAGTGGAGTGCGGGCCTACGAGCAGTACTTC. This codes for CASSGVRAYEQYF.

The rearrangement joins TRBV5-4 to TRBJ2-2; 8 positions match TRBD1. Looked up from germline, CDR1 is SGHNT and CDR2 is YYREEE (reference sequence). This CDR3 region has 15 residues. V gave up 3 bases and J gave up 0 bases; unmatched junction bases: 1. The CDR3 sequence: CASSSGQANTGELFF. The CDR3 DNA follows: TGTGCCAGCAGCTCGGGACAGGCGAACACCGGGGAGCTGTTTTTT.

This clone was found once. This sequence joins TRBV5-1 and TRBJ2-1; TRBD2 aligns across 12 bases. Germline V gene lookup returns CDR1 SGHRS and CDR2 YFSETQ. After removal of 2 bases from V and 6 bases from J, the junction contained 3 bases not matched to a gene. The CDR3 is 15 residues long. CDR3 protein: CASSLTTSGSNEQFF. CDR3 sequence (DNA): TGCGCCAGCAGCTTAACGACTAGCGGGAGCAATGAGCAGTTCTTC.

The table lists this clone with a count of one. The gene calls are TRBV13 and TRBJ2-4; the D is unclear. CDR1 is PRHDT and CDR2 is FYEKMQ in the germline V gene (reference sequence). V lost 5 bases, J lost 0 bases, and 17 bases lay in between. This CDR3 has 17 residues. CDR3 coding DNA: TGTGCCAGCAGCCTGAGAAAGACTCCGTTAGCCAAAAACATTCAGTACTTC. Its translation: CASSLRKTPLAKNIQYF. Variable domain in full (rest from reference TRBV13 and TRBJ2-4): AAGVIQSPRHLIKEKRETATLKCYPIPRHDTVYWYQQGPGQDPQFLISFYEKMQSDKGSIPDRFSAQQFSDYHSELNMSSLELGDSALYFCASSLRKTPLAKNIQYFGAGTRLSVL.

About this clone: The same CDR3 can be traced to other DNA sequences in this sample. This sequence joins TRBV19 and TRBJ1-2; D call uncertain. V gave up 0 bases and J gave up 5 bases, with 7 bases separating them. CDR1 LNHDA and CDR2 SQIVND come from the germline V gene (reference sequence). The CDR3 consists of 13 residues. CDR3 in amino acids: CASSIDRGYGYTF. Written as DNA, the CDR3 is TGTGCCAGTAGTATAGATAGAGGGTATGGCTACACCTTC.

A single count supports this clone. V is TRBV19 and J is TRBJ2-3, with D unresolved. The CDR3 runs 13 residues. Germline CDR1 reads LNHDA; CDR2 reads SQIVND (reference sequence). V lost 3 bases, J lost 2 bases, and 6 bases lay in between. The CDR3 is CASSIYATDTQYF. CDR3 in DNA: TGTGCCAGTAGTATTTATGCCACAGATACGCAGTATTTT. The full variable domain, with the rest looked up from reference TRBV19 and TRBJ2-3, is DGGITQSPKYLFRKEGQNVTLSCEQNLNHDAMYWYRQDPGQGLRLIYYSQIVNDFQKGDIAEGYSVSREKKESFPLTVTSAQKNPTAFYLCASSIYATDTQYFGPGTRLTVL.

The CDR3 DNA reads TGTGCCAGCAGCTGGGAGGGGGCTGGAAACACCATATATTTT. Translation: CASSWEGAGNTIYF. This chain connects TRBV7-8 to TRBJ1-3, with a weak D call TRBD1 (6 bases). Germline CDR1 is SGHVS and CDR2 is FQNEAQ. The CDR3 covers 14 residues. Trimming stripped 4 bases from V and 2 bases from J, with 9 bases between.